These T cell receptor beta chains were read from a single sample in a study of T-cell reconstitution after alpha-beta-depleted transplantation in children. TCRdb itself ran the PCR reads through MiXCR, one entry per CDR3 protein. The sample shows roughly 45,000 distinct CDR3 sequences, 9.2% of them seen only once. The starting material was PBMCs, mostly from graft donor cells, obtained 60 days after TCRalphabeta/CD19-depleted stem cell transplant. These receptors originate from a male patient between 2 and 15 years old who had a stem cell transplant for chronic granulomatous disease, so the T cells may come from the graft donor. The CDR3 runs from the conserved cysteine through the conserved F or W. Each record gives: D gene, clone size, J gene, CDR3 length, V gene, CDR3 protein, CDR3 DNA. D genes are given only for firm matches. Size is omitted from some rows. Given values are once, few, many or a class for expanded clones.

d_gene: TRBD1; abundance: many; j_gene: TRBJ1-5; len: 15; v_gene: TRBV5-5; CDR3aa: CASSLAGTGGQPQHF; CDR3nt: TGTGCCAGCAGCTTGGCGGGTACAGGGGGTCAGCCCCAGCATTTT
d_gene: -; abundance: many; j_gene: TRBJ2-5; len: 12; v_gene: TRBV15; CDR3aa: CATSSRWETQYF; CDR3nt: TGTGCCACCAGCAGTAGGTGGGAGACCCAGTACTTC
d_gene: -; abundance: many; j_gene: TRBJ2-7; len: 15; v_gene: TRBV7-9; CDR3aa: CASSSRDWGVYEQYF; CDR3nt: TGTGCCAGCAGCTCTCGGGACTGGGGAGTCTACGAGCAGTACTTC
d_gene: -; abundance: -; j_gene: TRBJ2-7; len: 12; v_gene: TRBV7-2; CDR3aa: CVSSPQGYEQYF; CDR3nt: TGTGTCAGCAGCCCACAGGGCTACGAGCAGTACTTC
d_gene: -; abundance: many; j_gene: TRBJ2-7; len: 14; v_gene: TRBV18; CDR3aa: CASSPKLEGNEQYF; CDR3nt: TGTGCCAGCTCACCCAAACTCGAGGGAAACGAGCAGTACTTC
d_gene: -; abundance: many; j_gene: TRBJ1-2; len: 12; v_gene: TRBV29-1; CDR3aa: CSVGGGSYGYTF; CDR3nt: TGCAGCGTTGGTGGGGGTTCCTATGGCTACACCTTC
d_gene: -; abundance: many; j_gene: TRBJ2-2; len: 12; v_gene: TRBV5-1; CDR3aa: CASARGTGELFF; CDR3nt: TGCGCCAGCGCCCGGGGCACCGGGGAGCTGTTTTTT
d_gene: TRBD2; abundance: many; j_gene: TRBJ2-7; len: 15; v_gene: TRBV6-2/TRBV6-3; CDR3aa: CASSWAGTSAYEQYF; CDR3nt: TGTGCCAGCAGTTGGGCCGGGACTAGCGCCTACGAGCAGTACTTC
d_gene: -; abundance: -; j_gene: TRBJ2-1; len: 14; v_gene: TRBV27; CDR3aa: CASSYDAMYNEQFF; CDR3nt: TGTGCCAGCAGTTATGATGCTATGTACAATGAGCAGTTCTTC
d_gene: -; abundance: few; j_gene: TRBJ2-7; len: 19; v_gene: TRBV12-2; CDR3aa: CASRLVKQVGLAVSYEQYF; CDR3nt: TGTGCAAGTCGCTTAGTAAAACAGGTCGGACTAGCGGTCTCCTACGAGCAGTACTTC
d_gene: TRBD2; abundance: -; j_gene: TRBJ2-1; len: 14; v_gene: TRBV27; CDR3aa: CASSFSSGRNEQFF; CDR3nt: TGTGCCAGCAGTTTTTCAAGCGGGAGGAATGAGCAGTTCTTC
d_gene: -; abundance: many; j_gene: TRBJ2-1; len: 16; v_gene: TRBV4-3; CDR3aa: CASSQVGGLLNNEQFF; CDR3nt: TGCGCCAGCAGCCAAGTTGGGGGACTCCTAAACAATGAGCAGTTCTTC
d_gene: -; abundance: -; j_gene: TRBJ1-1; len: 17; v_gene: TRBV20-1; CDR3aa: CSARTQGSLYMNTEAFF; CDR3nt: TGCAGTGCTAGAACCCAAGGGTCTCTGTACATGAACACTGAAGCTTTCTTT